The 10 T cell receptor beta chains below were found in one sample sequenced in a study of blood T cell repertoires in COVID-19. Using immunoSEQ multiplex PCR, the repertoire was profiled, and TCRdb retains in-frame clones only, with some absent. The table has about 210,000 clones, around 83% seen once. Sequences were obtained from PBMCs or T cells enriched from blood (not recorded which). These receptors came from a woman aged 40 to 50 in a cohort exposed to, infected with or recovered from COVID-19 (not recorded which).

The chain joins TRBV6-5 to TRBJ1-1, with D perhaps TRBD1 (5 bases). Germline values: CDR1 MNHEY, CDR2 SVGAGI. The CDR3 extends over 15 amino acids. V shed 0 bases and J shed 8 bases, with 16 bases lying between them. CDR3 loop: CASSYSSAGGREAFF. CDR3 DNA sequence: TGTGCCAGCAGTTACTCGAGTGCCGGGGGTAGGGAAGCTTTCTTT.

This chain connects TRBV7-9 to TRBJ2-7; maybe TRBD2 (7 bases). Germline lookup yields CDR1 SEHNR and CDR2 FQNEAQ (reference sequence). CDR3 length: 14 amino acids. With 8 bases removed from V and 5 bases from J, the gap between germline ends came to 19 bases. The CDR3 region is CASGRGASDHEQYF. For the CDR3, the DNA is TGTGCCAGCGGTCGGGGGGCGTCGGATCACGAGCAGTACTTC.

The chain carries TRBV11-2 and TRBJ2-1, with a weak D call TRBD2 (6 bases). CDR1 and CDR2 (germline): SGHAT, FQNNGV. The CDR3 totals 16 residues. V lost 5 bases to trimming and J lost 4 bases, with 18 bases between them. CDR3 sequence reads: CASSPRGRGRYNEQFF. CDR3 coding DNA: TGTGCCAGCAGCCCGCGGGGCCGCGGGCGATACAATGAGCAGTTCTTC.

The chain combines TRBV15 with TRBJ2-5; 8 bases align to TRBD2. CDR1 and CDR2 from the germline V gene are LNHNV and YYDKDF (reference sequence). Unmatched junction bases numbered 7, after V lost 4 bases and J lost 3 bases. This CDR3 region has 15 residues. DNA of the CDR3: TGTGCCACCAGCACTGGAGCGGGGGTCAAAGAGACCCAGTACTTC. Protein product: CATSTGAGVKETQYF.

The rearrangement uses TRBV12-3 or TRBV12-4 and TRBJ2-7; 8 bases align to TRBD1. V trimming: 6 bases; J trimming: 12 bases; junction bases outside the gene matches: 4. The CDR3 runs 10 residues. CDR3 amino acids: CASRGQVMYF. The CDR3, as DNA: TGTGCCAGCAGGGGACAGGTGATGTACTTC.

This CDR3 reads CASSYTGGHEQYF. In DNA form, the CDR3 reads TGCGCCAGCAGTTACACAGGGGGCCACGAGCAGTACTTC. The chain combines TRBV5-1 with TRBJ2-7; 9 positions match TRBD1. J was trimmed by 5 bases and V by 5 bases; bases with no gene match: 5. The CDR3 consists of 13 residues. Germline CDR1 and CDR2: SGHRS and YFSETQ.

The CDR3 region is CASSAFNNSPLHF. Written as DNA, the CDR3 is TGTGCCAGCAGTGCGTTCAACAATTCACCCCTCCACTTT. This chain joins TRBV28 and TRBJ1-6; D unresolved. The CDR3 loop spans 13 amino acids. V was clipped by 5 bases and J by 7 bases, with 9 bases between them. Germline V CDR1 and CDR2: MDHEN, SYDVKM.

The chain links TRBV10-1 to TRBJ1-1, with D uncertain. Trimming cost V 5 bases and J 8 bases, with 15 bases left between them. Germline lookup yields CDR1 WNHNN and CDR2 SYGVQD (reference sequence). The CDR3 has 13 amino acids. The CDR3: CASSPNGLREAFF. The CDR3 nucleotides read TGCGCCAGCAGTCCCAACGGACTGAGAGAAGCTTTCTTT.

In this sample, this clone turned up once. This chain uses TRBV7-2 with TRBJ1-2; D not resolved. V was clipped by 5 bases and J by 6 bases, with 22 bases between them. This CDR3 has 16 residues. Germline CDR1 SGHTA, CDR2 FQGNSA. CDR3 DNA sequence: TGTGCCAGCAGCCCCGGGGTGGGAACAATAACTAATGGCTACACCTTC. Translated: CASSPGVGTITNGYTF.

Here the CDR3 reads CASSIVGAENTEAFF. The CDR3 nucleotides read TGTGCCAGTAGTATAGTGGGGGCGGAGAACACTGAAGCTTTCTTT. The V call is TRBV19, the J call TRBJ1-1; tentative D call: TRBD1 (6 bases). This CDR3 region has 15 residues. The V gene lost 1 base and the J gene lost 1 base, with 10 bases spanning the gap. Germline assignment: CDR1 LNHDA and CDR2 SQIVND (reference sequence).